This record concerns one T cell receptor beta chain sequence. This CDR3 comprises 17 residues. Unmatched junction bases numbered 10, after V lost 1 base and J lost 8 bases. CDR1 SGDLS and CDR2 YYNGEE come from the germline V gene. This entry belongs to a study of blood T cell repertoires in COVID-19. Study at large: Samples came from the United States, Italy and Spain, spanning acute and convalescent COVID-19.

Sequenced by immunoSEQ multiplex PCR; TCRdb stores in-frame clones only, minus some. The sample consists of over 250,000 clones, 89% of them appearing once. Sequencing was done on a sample of peripheral blood. The chain joins TRBV9 to TRBJ2-2; 11 bases line up with TRBD2. The source of this sequence is an older woman with acute or convalescent COVID-19. The CDR3 DNA is TGTGCCAGCAGCGTAACTAGCGGGGGCCCTGCGACTGGGGAGCTGTTTTTT. Translated: CASSVTSGGPATGELFF.